The T cell receptor beta chain under discussion was sequenced for a study of T cells in Graves' hyperthyroidism and ophthalmopathy. Study results and caveats: Blood samples included most of the expanded thyroid clonotypes exceeding 0.001.

This clonotype was picked up many times. The antigen is unknown. RNA transcripts yielded amplified TCR beta CDR3 regions. The HTBI primer set was used in a first-round RT-PCR of the TCR CDR3. TCRdb ran MiXCR on the multiplex PCR reads and lists one entry per CDR3 protein. The repertoire holds around 280,000 distinct CDR3 sequences, with roughly 13% as singletons. The junction had 8 bases not matched to a gene; V was cut back by 4 bases and J by 12 bases. Germline CDR1 is MDHEN and CDR2 is SYDVKM. CDR3 length: 13 amino acids. V gene TRBV28 combines with J gene TRBJ2-1, with 8 bases lining up with TRBD1. The sequence derives from a woman aged 30 to 39 with Graves' hyperthyroidism that later progressed to Graves' ophthalmopathy. Material for sequencing was blood. The CDR3 nucleotides read TGTGCCAGCAGTTCGACAGGGGCCACGGGGCAGTTCTTC. Protein: CASSSTGATGQFF.